A single sample is the source of the 11 T cell receptor beta chains below, sequenced in a study of T cell responses to AZD1222 COVID-19 vaccine. Sequencing was performed with immunoSEQ multiplex PCR; in TCRdb, only in-frame clones are kept and a portion is missing. The sample records 110,000 to 150,000 clones, 89% being singletons. This specimen consisted of peripheral blood, obtained on day 0 of AZD1222 vaccination. These receptors were taken from an adult in good health.

The chain recombines TRBV11-3 with TRBJ2-7; the D gene is possibly TRBD1 (6 bases). Germline CDR1 is SGHNT and CDR2 is YENEEA. The CDR3 extends over 16 amino acids. The germline V and J ends were trimmed by 3 bases and 5 bases, with 20 bases remaining between them. CDR3 loop: CASSFHPPDRHNEQYF. The DNA for the CDR3 is TGTGCCAGCAGCTTCCACCCCCCGGACAGACACAACGAGCAGTACTTC.

The chain joins TRBV12-5 to TRBJ2-2; D is unresolved. Trimming shortened V by 5 bases and J by 4 bases, and 17 bases separated the two germline ends. The CDR3 extends over 16 amino acids. Germline V gene lookup returns CDR1 LGHNT and CDR2 FRNRAP. The CDR3 sequence: CASGGPKRQATGELFF. For the CDR3, the DNA is TGTGCTAGTGGTGGACCGAAGCGTCAGGCCACCGGGGAGCTGTTTTTT.

This clone was counted once. The V gene is TRBV25-1, the J gene TRBJ2-1, with D perhaps matching TRBD1 (6 bases). V was trimmed by 10 bases and J by 13 bases, leaving 17 bases between them. The CDR3 contains 11 residues. Germline V gene data show CDR1 as MGHDK and CDR2 as SYGVNS. The CDR3 bases are TGTGCCACCCGAGGGGGAATCCGACAGTTCTTC. Its translation: CATRGGIRQFF.

This chain uses TRBV15 with TRBJ2-3, with 14 bases matching TRBD2. V lost 4 bases to trimming and J lost 0 bases; unmatched junction nucleotides: 3. Germline CDR1 LNHNV, CDR2 YYDKDF (reference sequence). The CDR3 has 17 amino acids. Here the CDR3 reads CATSTGTSGSSTDTQYF. CDR3 bases: TGTGCCACCAGCACCGGGACTAGCGGGAGTAGCACAGATACGCAGTATTTT.

V usage is TRBV2 and J usage is TRBJ2-1; D is possibly TRBD2 (6 bases). CDR3 length equals 17 residues. The germline V gene encodes CDR1 SNHLY and CDR2 FYNNEI. The V end was cut by 4 bases, the J end by 0 bases, with 16 bases between. In nucleotides, the CDR3 is TGTGCCAGCAGTGGAGCCTTATTGGGGGGCTCCTACAATGAGCAGTTCTTC. It specifies CASSGALLGGSYNEQFF.

The rearrangement uses TRBV3-1 (or the pseudogene TRBV3-2) and TRBJ2-7; no firm D call. Per germline, CDR1 LGHDT and CDR2 YNNKEL (reference sequence). The CDR3 is 11 residues long. Trimming cost V 4 bases and J 1 base, with 2 bases left between them. CDR3 nucleotides: TGTGCCAGCAGCCGGTCCTACGAGCAGTACTTC. This codes for CASSRSYEQYF.

The rearrangement joins TRBV5-5 to TRBJ1-1; D gene unclear. Trimming removed 4 bases from V and 4 bases from J, with 17 bases in between. In germline, CDR1 is SGHKS, CDR2 YYEKEE (reference sequence). The CDR3 runs to 15 residues. CDR3 sequence reads: CASSPLRVGPTEAFF. CDR3 coding DNA: TGTGCCAGCAGCCCCCTGAGAGTCGGACCCACTGAAGCTTTCTTT. Full variable domain (outside the CDR3, taken from reference TRBV5-5 and TRBJ1-1): DAGVTQSPTHLIKTRGQQVTLRCSPISGHKSVSWYQQVLGQGPQFIFQYYEKEERGRGNFPDRFSARQFPNYSSELNVNALLLGDSALYLCASSPLRVGPTEAFFGQGTRLTVV.

CDR3 amino acids: CASSPGTGWGLPYEQYF. The CDR3 DNA sequence: TGCGCCAGCAGCCCTGGGACCGGGTGGGGGTTACCCTACGAGCAGTACTTC. This chain uses TRBV4-1 with TRBJ2-7; D assignment may be TRBD1 or TRBD2 (5 bases each). Germline-derived CDR1 and CDR2 are MGHRA and YSYEKL. Deletions cut 4 bases from V and 2 bases from J, with 21 bases between. The CDR3 loop spans 17 amino acids.

The chain couples TRBV5-1 to TRBJ1-6; 7 positions match TRBD1. Germline CDR1 and CDR2: SGHRS and YFSETQ. V lost 0 bases, J lost 5 bases, and 5 bases stayed unmatched. CDR3 length: 16 amino acids. CDR3 loop: CASSLETGVDNSPLHF. CDR3 sequence (DNA): TGCGCCAGCAGCTTGGAAACAGGGGTGGATAATTCACCCCTCCACTTT.

This chain connects TRBV4-1 to TRBJ2-7; 13 bases agree with TRBD2. Germline V CDR1 and CDR2: MGHRA, YSYEKL. The CDR3 is 17 amino acids. The junction had 10 bases not matched to a gene; V was cut back by 4 bases and J by 4 bases. CDR3 coding DNA: TGCGCCAGCAGCCGACTAATACTAGCGGGGGGGAATTACGAGCAGTACTTC. Translated: CASSRLILAGGNYEQYF.

The rearrangement links TRBV29-1 to TRBJ2-7; weak D call: TRBD1 (6 bases). The CDR3 spans 13 residues. Deletions cut 7 bases from V and 4 bases from J, with 17 bases between. Germline CDR1 SQVTM, CDR2 ANQGSEA. The CDR3 protein is CSAASGVRYEQYF. Here the CDR3 DNA reads TGCAGCGCCGCGTCAGGGGTTAGGTACGAGCAGTACTTC.